This T cell receptor beta chain was found in a study of cytomegalovirus exposure and HLA in healthy donors. Study results and caveats: Rare TCR sequences predominated, though certain public TCRs were found in many donors. Reports described diagnosis of cytomegalovirus status by the classifier as highly specific and sensitive.

It was with 60 Vbeta and 13 Jbeta primers that the PCR ran. Sequencing was performed with immunoSEQ multiplex PCR; in TCRdb, only in-frame clones are kept and a portion is missing. The sample consists of 150,000 to 200,000 clones, about 81% of them appearing once. Note on this clone: Its target is not known.

Per germline, CDR1 SEHNR and CDR2 FQNEAQ (reference sequence). This CDR3 spans 16 amino acids. Trimming cost V 5 bases and J 2 bases, with 17 bases left between them. This clonotype was obtained from a young man in good health and CMV-seronegative. The chain has TRBV7-9 and TRBJ2-3; D possibly corresponds to TRBD2 (6 bases). Sample: PBMCs. In nucleotides, the CDR3 is TGTGCCAGCAGCCCCTTAACGGGGGAACTCACAGATACGCAGTATTTT. As protein: CASSPLTGELTDTQYF.